This T cell receptor beta chain was retrieved from a study of regulatory dendritic cells for organ transplantation. Clones were sequenced by immunoSEQ multiplex PCR, and TCRdb holds only the in-frame ones, with some missing. The sample has roughly 9,800 clones, 55% to 75% seen once. The CDR3 extends over 15 amino acids. V gave up 1 base and J gave up 2 bases; unmatched junction bases: 3. Germline V lookup: CDR1 SGHDT, CDR2 YYEEEE. As for this clone: Its target is not known.

Sorted subsets were CFSE-labeled and cultured four to six days with allogeneic dendritic cells. Regarding the study as a whole: Mature dendritic cells appeared to drive more memory CD8+ clonal expansion than regulatory ones.

The sequenced sample consisted of naive CD4+ T cells from blood cultured with dendritic cells. As for subset: CD45RA+ naive T cells. This receptor was obtained from a human donor in good health. The chain recombines TRBV5-6 with TRBJ1-3; 7 bases map to TRBD1. The CDR3 loop reads CASSLRRGPGNTIYF. The CDR3 nucleotides read TGTGCCAGCAGCTTGAGGAGGGGGCCTGGAAACACCATATATTTT.